This is a list of T cell receptor beta chains from one sample in a study of shared clonotypes between healthy human individuals. Clones were read by immunoSEQ multiplex PCR, and TCRdb kept only the in-frame ones, dropping some. The sample lists around 1,900,000 clones, 85% to 95% occurring once. Sequenced: naive CD8+ T cells from PBMCs. The receptors come from a man in his late teens or twenties in good health. Some clones in this sample may be carry-over from other donors' samples. CDR3s include the opening cysteine and the closing phenylalanine or tryptophan. Fields, in order: V gene, D gene, clone size, J gene, CDR3 protein, CDR3 DNA. The D gene is left open where the match is weak. Rows give clone size only sometimes, using once, few, many, or a class for an expanded clone.

>TRBV27|-|-|TRBJ2-7
CASSTRTATYEQYF
TGTGCCAGCAGTACCCGGACTGCAACCTACGAGCAGTACTTC
>TRBV5-6|-|-|TRBJ2-7
CASSLAGDPSYEQYF
TGTGCCAGCAGCTTGGCAGGGGATCCCTCCTACGAGCAGTACTTC
>TRBV10-3|-|-|TRBJ1-2
CAISESGVNYGYTF
TGTGCCATCAGTGAATCAGGGGTCAACTATGGCTACACCTTC
>TRBV29-1|TRBD1|-|TRBJ2-7
CSVGTGPSYEQYF
TGCAGCGTTGGGACAGGTCCTTCCTACGAGCAGTACTTC
>TRBV9|TRBD1|-|TRBJ1-1
CASSGTGDTEAFF
TGTGCCAGCAGCGGAACAGGGGACACTGAAGCTTTCTTT
>TRBV6-1|-|-|TRBJ1-1
CATTTVLNTEAFF
TGTGCCACCACGACAGTACTGAACACTGAAGCTTTCTTT
>TRBV29-1|TRBD1|-|TRBJ2-7
CSVEDPGQGVPYEQYF
TGCAGCGTTGAAGATCCGGGACAGGGGGTACCCTACGAGCAGTACTTC
>TRBV9|-|-|TRBJ2-7
CASSPSGRRDEQYF
TGTGCCAGCAGCCCCTCGGGCCGAAGGGACGAGCAGTACTTC
>TRBV14|TRBD1|-|TRBJ2-5
CASSQDRYQETQYF
TGTGCCAGCAGCCAGGACAGGTACCAAGAGACCCAGTACTTC
>TRBV27|-|-|TRBJ1-5
CASSIGSRNQPQHF
TGTGCCAGCAGTATTGGGAGTAGGAATCAGCCCCAGCATTTT
>TRBV2|-|-|TRBJ2-2
CASSDGHRGWAGELFF
TGTGCCAGCAGTGACGGACATCGAGGGTGGGCCGGGGAGCTGTTTTTT
>TRBV13|TRBD1|once|TRBJ2-5
CASSPGQGPETQYF
TGTGCCAGCAGCCCTGGACAGGGTCCGGAGACCCAGTACTTC
>TRBV19|-|-|TRBJ1-5
CASGGRGLDNQPQHF
TGTGCCAGTGGGGGGAGAGGGCTTGACAATCAGCCCCAGCATTTT
>TRBV9|-|-|TRBJ1-1
CASSPWTATEAFF
TGTGCCAGCAGCCCATGGACAGCCACTGAAGCTTTCTTT
>TRBV5-1|TRBD1|-|TRBJ2-2
CASSLTGGTGELFF
TGCGCCAGCAGCTTGACAGGGGGCACCGGGGAGCTGTTTTTT
>TRBV4-1|TRBD1|few|TRBJ1-1
CASSQTGVLENTEAFF
TGCGCCAGCAGCCAAACAGGGGTCCTCGAGAACACTGAAGCTTTCTTT
>TRBV6-5|TRBD1|-|TRBJ2-1
CASSGGRTGWNEQFF
TGTGCCAGCAGCGGAGGCAGGACAGGGTGGAATGAGCAGTTCTTC
>TRBV2|-|-|TRBJ2-2
CASSEDEPDANTGELFF
TGTGCCAGCAGTGAAGATGAGCCAGACGCGAACACCGGGGAGCTGTTTTTT
>TRBV7-8|-|-|TRBJ2-3
CASIALGLPASTDTQYF
TGTGCCAGCATAGCCCTAGGACTCCCAGCCTCCACAGATACGCAGTATTTT
>TRBV7-9|-|-|TRBJ2-1
CASSFPLNEQFF
TGTGCCAGCAGCTTCCCCTTAAATGAGCAGTTCTTC
>TRBV28|-|-|TRBJ2-6
CATKSSGANVLTF
TGTGCCACCAAGAGCTCTGGGGCCAACGTCCTGACTTTC
>TRBV29-1|-|once|TRBJ1-1
CSALRGTEAFF
TGCAGCGCCCTGAGGGGAACTGAAGCTTTCTTT
>TRBV10-3|TRBD2|-|TRBJ2-1
CAISERSGTSGRAVYNEQFF
TGTGCCATCAGCGAACGATCCGGGACTAGCGGGAGGGCGGTCTACAATGAGCAGTTCTTC
>TRBV28|TRBD2|-|TRBJ2-3
CASSELAVTSTDTQYF
TGTGCCAGCAGTGAACTAGCGGTTACTAGCACAGATACGCAGTATTTT
>TRBV6-5|TRBD1|-|TRBJ2-1
CASSYQGTVNEQFF
TGTGCCAGCAGTTACCAGGGGACAGTCAATGAGCAGTTCTTC
>TRBV27|-|-|TRBJ1-1
CASSLVGANTEAFF
TGTGCCAGCAGTTTAGTTGGGGCAAACACTGAAGCTTTCTTT
>TRBV4-2|-|-|TRBJ2-1
CASSQAGPGTYNEQFF
TGTGCCAGCAGCCAGGCTGGGCCCGGGACCTACAATGAGCAGTTCTTC